This T cell receptor beta chain was profiled in a study of CD8 T cells in Susac syndrome. RNA, at about 0.45 to 1 ug, was reverse transcribed with random hexamers. A single record per CDR3 protein comes from TCRdb applying MiXCR to the immunoSEQ multiplex PCR reads. The table shows approximately 230,000 distinct CDR3 sequences, with approximately 92% occurring only once. The V gene's germline CDR1 is SGHNT and CDR2 YYREEE (reference sequence). V was shortened by 5 bases and J by 1 base, with 18 bases between the two germline ends. The CDR3 runs 16 residues. The multiple sclerosis controls were treatment-naive patients, and their relapsing-remitting disease was stable or active. Both CD4+ and CD8+ T cells were negatively isolated, and TEMRA cells underwent FACS enrichment.

The specimen sequenced was CD4+ T cells from PBMCs. The chain carries TRBV5-4 and TRBJ1-1, with D possibly TRBD1 on 5 matching bases. The sequence was obtained from a human donor with multiple sclerosis. DNA of the CDR3: TGTGCCAGCAGTTTCCCCTTCCGGGGGGGGAACACTGAAGCTTTCTTT. Its translation: CASSFPFRGGNTEAFF.